One and the same sample provided the 9 T cell receptor beta chains below, sequenced in a study of T cell responses to AZD1222 COVID-19 vaccine (dated by TCRdb to about 2021). The time point label, read with the paper, signifies: baseline before first vaccination. Library creation used the immunoSEQ multiplex PCR assay. The table comes from immuneACCESS by way of TCRdb, which keeps in-frame sequences with V and J called. Part of the clones is missing from these tables; in studies checked, under half for an unresolved V gene and the rest for unknown reasons. Present in this sample are some 180,000 clones, 85% to 95% of which were seen just once. The top ten clones comprise 10% of the sample. The source material was peripheral blood, sampled on day 0 of AZD1222 vaccination. The receptors were sampled from an adult in good health.

The V gene is TRBV21-1, the J gene TRBJ1-2; TRBD1 is the table's D call and was not checked against the DNA. TRBV21-1 constitutes a pseudogene. The length of the CDR3 is 13 residues. The CDR3 region is CASSKTGRDGYTF. CDR3 DNA sequence: TGTGCCAGCAGCAAGACAGGGAGAGACGGCTACACCTTC.

The chain is built from TRBV6-1 and TRBJ2-1; 10 positions match TRBD2. V dropped 3 bases and J dropped 4; count of bases not matched to a gene: 3. CDR3 length: 15 residues. The germline V gene encodes CDR1 MNHNS and CDR2 SASEGT. The CDR3 loop is CASSDVAGGYNEQFF. In DNA, the CDR3 is TGTGCCAGCAGTGACGTAGCGGGAGGATACAATGAGCAGTTCTTC.

V gene TRBV7-8 combines with J gene TRBJ2-5; TRBD2 matches at 7 bases. V was clipped by 0 bases and J by 2 bases; unmatched bases: 9. In germline, CDR1 is SGHVS, CDR2 FQNEAQ. CDR3 length: 17 amino acids. The DNA for the CDR3 is TGTGCCAGCAGCTTAGCTTACGGGGGGAGACTGCAAGAGACCCAGTACTTC. This translates into CASSLAYGGRLQETQYF.

This chain uses TRBV28 with TRBJ1-5; D is unclear. The CDR3 is made up of 14 amino acids. Germline V gene sequence: CDR1 MDHEN, CDR2 SYDVKM. The V end lost 6 bases, the J end lost 2 bases, and 11 bases lay between the germline ends. CDR3 sequence reads: CASRPDYGNQPQHF. The CDR3 region has the DNA TGTGCCAGCAGACCGGACTACGGCAATCAGCCCCAGCATTTT.

This chain links TRBV28 with TRBJ2-1, with D tentatively TRBD2 (6 bases). The ends were cut back, 5 bases at V and 8 bases at J, with 16 bases in the middle. From germline, CDR1 is MDHEN and CDR2 SYDVKM. The CDR3 is made up of 14 amino acids. CDR3: CASSLLSGEDEQFF. The CDR3 DNA sequence: TGTGCCAGCAGTCTCCTCTCGGGGGAGGATGAGCAGTTCTTC.

This clone occurred once. J is TRBJ1-2 and V is TRBV19; a weak D match, TRBD1 (5 bases). The V gene lost 7 bases and the J gene lost 6 bases, with 15 bases spanning the gap. The V gene's germline CDR1 is LNHDA and CDR2 SQIVND (reference sequence). This CDR3 contains 13 residues. Here the CDR3 DNA reads TGTGCCAGTACCGCGAGGTCAGGGAATGGCTACACCTTC. Its translation is CASTARSGNGYTF. Full variable domain (remainder filled in from reference TRBV19 and TRBJ1-2): DGGITQSPKYLFRKEGQNVTLSCEQNLNHDAMYWYRQDPGQGLRLIYYSQIVNDFQKGDIAEGYSVSREKKESFPLTVTSAQKNPTAFYLCASTARSGNGYTFGSGTRLTVV.

This clone came up once. This chain joins TRBV7-8 and TRBJ1-5; maybe TRBD1 (6 bases). V was clipped by 3 bases and J by 4 bases, with 13 bases between them. The CDR3 runs 15 residues. Germline V gene data show CDR1 as SGHVS and CDR2 as FQNEAQ. CDR3 nucleotide sequence: TGTGCCAGCAGCTTGGGTCAGGGGACGAATCAGCCCCAGCATTTT. This gives the protein CASSLGQGTNQPQHF.

The rearrangement links TRBV28 to TRBJ2-1, with D unresolved. V dropped 5 bases and J dropped 1 base, with 9 bases sitting between them. Germline V lookup: CDR1 MDHEN, CDR2 SYDVKM. The CDR3 is 14 amino acids. CDR3 amino acids: CASSPPGSYNEQFF. The CDR3 DNA reads TGTGCCAGCAGTCCCCCCGGGTCCTACAATGAGCAGTTCTTC.

The rearrangement joins TRBV6-6 to TRBJ2-5; D gene unclear. Germline values: CDR1 MNHNY, CDR2 SVGAGI (reference sequence). The CDR3 spans 15 residues. Trimming shortened V by 0 bases and J by 0 bases, and 8 bases separated the two germline ends. The CDR3 spells CASSYSATDQETQYF. CDR3 nucleotides: TGTGCCAGCAGTTACTCTGCGACGGACCAAGAGACCCAGTACTTC.